The rows below give T cell receptor beta chains drawn from one sample of a study of blood T cell repertoires in COVID-19. Sequencing was performed with immunoSEQ multiplex PCR; in TCRdb, only in-frame clones are kept and a portion is missing. Of approximately 97,000 clones in the sample, about 85% are singletons; the top ten hold 4.4%. Sequenced: peripheral blood. Receptor source: a man aged 55 to 70 with acute or convalescent COVID-19. Each CDR3 is given with its conserved first and last residue. D genes are given only for firm matches. Rows may omit the clone size; those that give it use once, few, many or a size class.

j_call d_call clone_size v_call cdr3_aa cdr3_nt
TRBJ1-2 NA once TRBV12-3/TRBV12-4 CASSLRQGHGYTF TGTGCCAGCAGTTTGAGGCAGGGGCATGGCTACACCTTC
TRBJ2-7 TRBD2 few TRBV6-2/TRBV6-3 CASSGSSGDLFYEQYF TGTGCCAGCAGTGGATCTAGCGGGGACCTCTTCTACGAGCAGTACTTC
TRBJ2-1 NA NA TRBV19 CASSYSFSGGSYNEQFF TGTGCCAGTAGCTACAGTTTTTCCGGAGGCTCCTACAATGAGCAGTTCTTC
TRBJ1-5 NA once TRBV2 CASSVGGGPTRAQHF TGTGCCAGCAGTGTAGGGGGGGGACCCACGCGGGCCCAGCATTTT
TRBJ2-2 TRBD1 once TRBV18 CASSPMGQLTGELFF TGTGCCAGCTCACCAATGGGACAGCTCACCGGGGAGCTGTTTTTT
TRBJ2-2 NA NA TRBV5-1 CASSLAGQGELFF TGCGCCAGCAGCTTGGCAGGGCAAGGGGAGCTGTTTTTT
TRBJ1-4 NA NA TRBV3-1/TRBV3-2 CASSQGGASTREKLFF TGTGCCAGCAGCCAGGGGGGTGCCTCCACCAGGGAAAAACTGTTTTTT
TRBJ1-1 TRBD1 few TRBV15 CATSRERTGVSNTEAFF TGTGCCACCAGCAGGGAAAGGACAGGGGTGTCGAACACTGAAGCTTTCTTT
TRBJ2-3 NA NA TRBV9 CASSVAGGKSTDTQYF TGTGCCAGCAGCGTAGCTGGCGGGAAAAGCACAGATACGCAGTATTTT
TRBJ2-1 TRBD2 NA TRBV19 CASMGAGARNEQFF TGTGCCAGTATGGGAGCGGGAGCTCGGAATGAGCAGTTCTTC
TRBJ2-1 TRBD1 NA TRBV5-1 CASSPGTGGRNEQFF TGCGCCAGCAGTCCCGGGACAGGGGGCAGGAATGAGCAGTTCTTC
TRBJ2-2 NA NA TRBV24-1 CATRDTLGGRSGELFF TGTGCCACCAGAGACACTTTGGGGGGTCGGTCCGGGGAGCTGTTTTTT
TRBJ1-6 TRBD1 NA TRBV30 CAFTTPGQGFSPLHF TGTGCCTTCACAACCCCGGGACAGGGCTTCTCACCCCTCCACTTT
TRBJ1-2 TRBD1 NA TRBV6-5 CASSSLQQGIYGYTF TGTGCCAGCAGTTCTTTGCAACAGGGGATCTATGGCTACACCTTC
TRBJ2-5 TRBD2 NA TRBV25-1 CASSESGSGMETQYF TGTGCCAGCAGTGAATCGGGTAGCGGGATGGAGACCCAGTACTTC
TRBJ1-4 NA NA TRBV11-3 CASSPPSGAPNEKLFF TGTGCCAGCAGCCCCCCCTCAGGGGCCCCTAATGAAAAACTGTTTTTT
TRBJ2-5 NA many TRBV6-6 CASSYSVTDQETQYF TGTGCCAGCAGTTACTCGGTCACGGACCAAGAGACCCAGTACTTC
TRBJ1-1 TRBD1 NA TRBV19 CASSTAKGGQGGHEAFF TGTGCCAGTAGCACAGCAAAGGGGGGACAGGGAGGCCATGAAGCTTTCTTT
TRBJ2-5 NA few TRBV6-2/TRBV6-3 CASSERITTQETQYF TGTGCCAGCAGTGAGCGCATAACAACTCAAGAGACCCAGTACTTC
TRBJ1-3 NA NA TRBV5-1 CASSRAGASGNTIYF TGCGCCAGCAGCCGTGCGGGTGCGTCTGGAAACACCATATATTTT
TRBJ1-2 TRBD1 NA TRBV30 CAWSRTGATHGYTF TGTGCCTGGAGCCGGACAGGGGCAACTCATGGCTACACCTTC
TRBJ1-2 NA NA TRBV7-8 CASSKEAGYGYTF TGTGCCAGCAGCAAGGAGGCGGGGTATGGCTACACCTTC
TRBJ2-2 TRBD1 once TRBV13 CASSLPDRGLSTGELFF TGTGCCAGCAGCTTACCAGACAGGGGGCTAAGCACCGGGGAGCTGTTTTTT